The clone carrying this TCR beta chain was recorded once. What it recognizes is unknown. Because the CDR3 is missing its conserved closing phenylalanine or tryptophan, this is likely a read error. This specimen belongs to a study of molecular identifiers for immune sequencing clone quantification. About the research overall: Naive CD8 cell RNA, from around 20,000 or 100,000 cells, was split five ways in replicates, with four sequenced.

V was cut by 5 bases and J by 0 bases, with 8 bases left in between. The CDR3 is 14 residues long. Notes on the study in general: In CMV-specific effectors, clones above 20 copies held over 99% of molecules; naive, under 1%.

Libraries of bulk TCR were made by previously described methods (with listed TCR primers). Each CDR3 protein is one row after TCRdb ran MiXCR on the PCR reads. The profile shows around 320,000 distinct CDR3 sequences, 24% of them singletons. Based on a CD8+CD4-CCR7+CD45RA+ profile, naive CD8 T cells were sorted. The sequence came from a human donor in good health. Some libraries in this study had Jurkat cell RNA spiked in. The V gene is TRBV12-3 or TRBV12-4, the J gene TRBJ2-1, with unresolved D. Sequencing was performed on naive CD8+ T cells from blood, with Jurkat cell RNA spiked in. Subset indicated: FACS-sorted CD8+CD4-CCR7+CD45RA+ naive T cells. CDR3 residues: CASSKRSSYNEQFI. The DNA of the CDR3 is TGTGCCAGCAGTAAGAGGAGCTCCTACAATGAGCAGTTCATC.